This TCR beta chain was observed in a study of T cell responses to AZD1222 COVID-19 vaccine. The CDR3 is 15 residues long. The germline V gene encodes CDR1 MGHRA and CDR2 YSYEKL. The V segment lost 6 bases and the J segment 1 base; nucleotides outside the gene matches: 8. Method: immunoSEQ multiplex PCR; TCRdb's copy keeps in-frame clones and lacks some. The sample yields about 170,000 clones, over 85% seen once. The V and J genes are TRBV4-1 and TRBJ2-7, with 8 bases identical to TRBD1. The material sequenced was peripheral blood, taken on day 0 of AZD1222 vaccination. This clonotype was sampled from an adult in good health. Written as DNA, the CDR3 is TGCGCCAGCAGTCATCCCGGGACAGGTTCCTACGAGCAGTACTTC. Its protein is CASSHPGTGSYEQYF.